The sequence of this TCR beta chain was determined in a study of cytomegalovirus exposure and HLA in healthy donors. Findings of the study overall: A later analysis found first-cohort TCR clusters tended to co-occur in the 90 to 150 validation repertoires. TCR sequences were mostly rare, though some public TCRs occurred in many donors.

Germline V gene lookup returns CDR1 SGHTA and CDR2 FQGTGA. The V end lost 2 bases, the J end lost 4 bases, and 7 bases lay between the germline ends. There are 13 residues in the CDR3. Profiling relied on immunoSEQ multiplex PCR, and the TCRdb table lists in-frame clones only, not all of them. Found here are about 130,000 clones, approximately 88% of them singletons; the top ten hold approximately 2%. With regard to this clone: Its antigen is unknown.

The V and J genes are TRBV7-3 and TRBJ2-3; D may be TRBD2 (6 bases). The specimen sequenced was PBMCs. The origin of this receptor is a woman between 18 and 29 years old in good health and CMV-seronegative. The CDR3 is CASSLGGADTQYF. The CDR3 DNA reads as TGTGCCAGCAGCTTAGGAGGGGCAGATACGCAGTATTTT.